The 23 T cell receptor beta chains listed next were all sequenced from one sample in a study of shared clonotypes between healthy human individuals. The method was immunoSEQ multiplex PCR; TCRdb's version includes in-frame clones alone and lacks a portion of them. The table records about 460,000 clones, roughly 80% of them present only once. Specimen: PBMCs. These TCRs come from a woman in her thirties or forties in good health. Some clones in this sample may be carry-over from other donors' samples.

This chain connects TRBV7-9 to TRBJ2-1, with D perhaps TRBD1 or TRBD2 (6 bases each). Trimming cost V 5 bases and J 12 bases, with 14 bases left between them. In germline, CDR1 is SEHNR, CDR2 FQNEAQ (reference sequence). This CDR3 comprises 12 residues. The CDR3 loop is CASSRLGGRQFF. The CDR3 DNA is TGTGCCAGCAGCCGACTAGGGGGTCGGCAGTTCTTC.

As DNA, the CDR3 is TGTGCCTGGAGTTCGCCCGGACAGAGTAATGAAAAACTGTTTTTT. It specifies CAWSSPGQSNEKLFF. The chain carries TRBV30 and TRBJ1-4; weak D call: TRBD1 (6 bases). The CDR3 has 15 amino acids. Germline assignment: CDR1 GTSNPN and CDR2 SVGIG (reference sequence). V shed 2 bases and J shed 4 bases, with 14 bases lying between them. The whole variable domain, remainder taken from reference TRBV30 and TRBJ1-4, is SQTIHQWPATLVQPVGSPLSLECTVEGTSNPNLYWYRQAAGRGLQLLFYSVGIGQISSEVPQNLSASRPQDRQFILSSKKLLLSDSGFYLCAWSSPGQSNEKLFFGSGTQLSVL.

The rearrangement uses TRBV5-1 and TRBJ2-3; D gene uncertain. The germline V gene encodes CDR1 SGHRS and CDR2 YFSETQ. The V and J ends lost 2 bases and 6 bases respectively, with 13 bases between them. There are 14 residues in the CDR3. CDR3 DNA sequence: TGCGCCAGCAGCTTTTGGAGAGACGGGGATACGCAGTATTTT. It codes for CASSFWRDGDTQYF.

This clone has more than one count but fewer than ten. The chain recombines TRBV6-6 with TRBJ2-4; D is ambiguous. The CDR3 consists of 13 residues. In germline, CDR1 is MNHNY, CDR2 SVGAGI (reference sequence). Trimming stripped 4 bases from V and 5 bases from J, with 9 bases between. CDR3 loop: CASSLPAENIQYF. CDR3 DNA sequence: TGTGCCAGCAGTTTGCCGGCCGAAAACATTCAGTACTTC.

The rearrangement joins TRBV9 to TRBJ2-5; TRBD2 agrees at 8 bases. Per the germline V gene, CDR1 is SGDLS and CDR2 is YYNGEE. J lost 4 bases, V lost 0 bases, and 8 bases had no gene match. This CDR3 has 16 residues. The chain's CDR3 is CASSVATGGGLETQYF. CDR3 DNA: TGTGCCAGCAGCGTAGCTACGGGCGGGGGGTTAGAGACCCAGTACTTC.

This clone was detected a few times. The rearrangement uses TRBV4-1 and TRBJ2-3; 11 bases are a match to TRBD2. V gave up 2 bases and J gave up 2 bases; unmatched junction bases: 9. Germline V gene lookup returns CDR1 MGHRA and CDR2 YSYEKL. The CDR3 loop spans 18 amino acids. CDR3 residues: CASSQWVSGREITDTQYF. DNA of the CDR3: TGCGCCAGCAGCCAATGGGTTAGCGGGAGGGAAATCACAGATACGCAGTATTTT.

The rearrangement uses TRBV5-6 and TRBJ2-5; 7 nucleotides agree with TRBD2. The tail of the sequence fits TRBJ2-7 better, so the J call may be wrong. This CDR3 contains 14 residues. In germline, CDR1 is SGHDT, CDR2 YYEEEE. The CDR3 DNA reads as TGTGCCAGCAGCTCTTCGGCTAGCGGCTACGAGCAGTACTTC. Amino acid sequence: CASSSSASGYEQYF.

The rearrangement uses TRBV15 and TRBJ2-3; no clear D. Trimming removed 5 bases from V and 5 bases from J, with 11 bases in between. Germline CDR1 is LNHNV and CDR2 is YYDKDF (reference sequence). The CDR3 is 13 residues long. This CDR3 reads CATSPASEDTQYF. The CDR3 DNA reads as TGTGCCACCAGCCCAGCGAGCGAAGATACGCAGTATTTT.

This clone showed up many times. The rearrangement links TRBV7-3 to TRBJ2-5, with 7 bases matching TRBD1. The DNA end is a closer match to TRBJ2-7, so the J assignment may be wrong. The CDR3 has 14 residues. The germline V gene has CDR1 SGHTA and CDR2 FQGTGA. The CDR3 DNA sequence: TGTGCCAGCAGCGAGACAGGGAATGATTACGAGCAGTACTTC. This gives the protein CASSETGNDYEQYF.

This clone was detected only a few times. This rearrangement joins TRBV11-3 to TRBJ2-2; 12 bases align to TRBD2. CDR1 SGHNT and CDR2 YENEEA come from the germline V gene. This CDR3 spans 16 amino acids. V was clipped by 9 bases and J by 4 bases; unmatched bases: 9. The CDR3 is CARRLAGVKITGELFF. DNA of the CDR3: TGTGCCAGGCGACTAGCGGGAGTGAAAATCACCGGGGAGCTGTTTTTT.

This chain uses TRBV7-9 with TRBJ2-1; D unresolved. This CDR3 contains 12 residues. V was clipped by 1 base and J by 5 bases, with 3 bases between them. Germline CDR1 and CDR2: SEHNR and FQNEAQ (reference sequence). Here the CDR3 reads CASSLVDNEQFF. In DNA, the CDR3 is TGTGCCAGCAGCTTAGTCGACAATGAGCAGTTCTTC.

This clone came up many times. V gene TRBV4-2 combines with J gene TRBJ2-1; TRBD2 matches 11 bases. The V and J ends lost 4 bases and 2 bases, in that order; junction bases with no gene match: 13. The CDR3 contains 19 residues. CDR1 and CDR2 from the germline V gene are LGHNA and YNFKEQ. This chain's CDR3 is CASSLSKYGLAGPYNEQFF. DNA of the CDR3: TGTGCCAGCAGCCTTTCGAAGTACGGACTAGCGGGCCCCTACAATGAGCAGTTCTTC.

The chain couples TRBV27 to TRBJ1-1, with D unresolved. The V end lost 6 bases, the J end lost 0 bases, and 11 bases lay between the germline ends. Per the germline V gene, CDR1 is MNHEY and CDR2 is SMNVEV (reference sequence). The length of the CDR3 is 14 residues. CDR3 residues: CASRRASMNTEAFF. In DNA, the CDR3 is TGTGCCAGCAGGCGAGCGTCCATGAACACTGAAGCTTTCTTT.

Points on this clone: This same CDR3 is encoded by further DNA sequences in the sample. The chain uses TRBV5-1 and TRBJ2-1, with D hard to call. The germline gives CDR1 SGHRS, CDR2 YFSETQ. This CDR3 is 12 amino acids long. V was pared by 0 bases and J by 7 bases, with 5 bases between. CDR3: CASSLGVNEQFF. The CDR3 DNA is TGCGCCAGCAGCTTGGGGGTTAATGAGCAGTTCTTC.

The chain employs TRBV7-3 and TRBJ2-1, with 12 nucleotides matching TRBD2. V lost 4 bases and J lost 8; bases outside the gene matches: 6. CDR3 size: 15 residues. The germline gives CDR1 SGHTA, CDR2 FQGTGA. The CDR3: CASSSGLAGSHEQFF. CDR3 bases: TGTGCCAGCAGCTCAGGACTAGCGGGATCCCATGAGCAGTTCTTC.

This clone was recorded once. With a far larger clone one base away, a read error is the likely cause. The gene calls are TRBV30 and TRBJ1-5; tentatively, D is TRBD1 (6 bases). Germline assignment: CDR1 GTSNPN and CDR2 SVGIG (reference sequence). CDR3 length: 16 amino acids. In DNA, the CDR3 is TGTGCCTGGAGCGACCGGGCGGGACATAGCAATCGGCCCCAGCATTTT. Its translation: CAWSDRAGHSNRPQHF. The full variable domain, completed using reference TRBV30 and TRBJ1-5, is SQTIHQWPATLVQPVGSPLSLECTVEGTSNPNLYWYRQAAGRGLQLLFYSVGIGQISSEVPQNLSASRPQDRQFILSSKKLLLSDSGFYLCAWSDRAGHSNRPQHFGDGTRLSIL.

The chain joins TRBV5-4 to TRBJ1-1; 10 nucleotides match TRBD1. The germline gives CDR1 SGHNT, CDR2 YYREEE (reference sequence). This CDR3 has 15 residues. The J segment lost 6 bases and the V segment lost 0 bases, leaving 5 bases of the junction unmatched. DNA for the CDR3: TGTGCCAGCAGCTTGGTTTGGGACAGGGGCGCTGAAGCTTTCTTT. It translates to CASSLVWDRGAEAFF.

On this clone itself: This CDR3 is also generated by other DNA sequences in the sample. J is TRBJ2-7 and V is TRBV2; D uncertain. Trimming took 3 bases from V and 7 from J, leaving 7 bases between them. This CDR3 comprises 11 residues. Per the germline V gene, CDR1 is SNHLY and CDR2 is FYNNEI. CDR3 protein: CASSEPKEQYF. The CDR3 DNA sequence: TGTGCCAGCAGTGAGCCAAAGGAGCAGTACTTC.

The CDR3 nucleotides read TGCGCCAGCAGCTTGTCCCCGACGGCGATAGAGTATGGCTACACCTTC. Translated: CASSLSPTAIEYGYTF. This chain joins TRBV5-1 and TRBJ1-2; D call uncertain. Deletions cut 1 base from V and 5 bases from J, with 18 bases between. This CDR3 has 16 amino acids. Germline CDR1 and CDR2: SGHRS and YFSETQ.

Here the CDR3 reads CASSMLDRVNQPQHF. The CDR3 coding sequence is TGTGCCAGTAGTATGTTGGACAGGGTTAATCAGCCCCAGCATTTT. The chain recombines TRBV19 with TRBJ1-5; 8 nucleotides line up with TRBD1. The V and J ends lost 3 bases and 4 bases, in that order; junction bases with no gene match: 5. Germline CDR1 reads LNHDA; CDR2 reads SQIVND (reference sequence). CDR3 length equals 15 residues.

The genes are TRBV7-9 and TRBJ2-3; D is possibly TRBD2 (5 bases). Germline lookup yields CDR1 SEHNR and CDR2 FQNEAQ (reference sequence). V was cut by 7 bases and J by 6 bases, with 8 bases left in between. This CDR3 is built from 11 residues. The CDR3 is CASIGEDTQYF. Here the CDR3 DNA reads TGTGCCAGCATTGGGGAGGATACGCAGTATTTT.

Here the CDR3 DNA reads TGTGCCTGGAGTGCTTACAGCCTATCTAACTATGGCTACACCTTC. The encoded protein is CAWSAYSLSNYGYTF. The J gene is TRBJ1-2, the V gene TRBV30; D not resolved. Germline CDR1 reads GTSNPN; CDR2 reads SVGIG (reference sequence). The CDR3 length is 15 residues. The V and J ends lost 1 base and 0 bases respectively, with 12 bases between them. The full variable domain, with the rest looked up from reference TRBV30 and TRBJ1-2, is SQTIHQWPATLVQPVGSPLSLECTVEGTSNPNLYWYRQAAGRGLQLLFYSVGIGQISSEVPQNLSASRPQDRQFILSSKKLLLSDSGFYLCAWSAYSLSNYGYTFGSGTRLTVV.

J is TRBJ2-2 and V is TRBV6-1, with D unresolved. The CDR3 length is 14 residues. The germline CDR1 and CDR2 sequences are MNHNS and SASEGT. Trimming left V 6 bases short and J 1 base short, with 9 bases between. CDR3 nucleotides: TGTGCCAGCAGCCATGATGTGAACACCGGGGAGCTGTTTTTT. As protein: CASSHDVNTGELFF.